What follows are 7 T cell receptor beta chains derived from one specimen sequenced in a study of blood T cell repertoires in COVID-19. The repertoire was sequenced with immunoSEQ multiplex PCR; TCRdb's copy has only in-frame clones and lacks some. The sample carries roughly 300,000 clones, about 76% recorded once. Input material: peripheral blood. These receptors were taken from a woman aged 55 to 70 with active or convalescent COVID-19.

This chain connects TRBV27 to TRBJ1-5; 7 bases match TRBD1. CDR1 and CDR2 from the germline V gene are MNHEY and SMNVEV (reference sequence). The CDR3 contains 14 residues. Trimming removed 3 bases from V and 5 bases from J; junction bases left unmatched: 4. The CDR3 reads CASSLAGGYQPQHF. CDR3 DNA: TGTGCCAGCAGTTTGGCAGGGGGATATCAGCCCCAGCATTTT.

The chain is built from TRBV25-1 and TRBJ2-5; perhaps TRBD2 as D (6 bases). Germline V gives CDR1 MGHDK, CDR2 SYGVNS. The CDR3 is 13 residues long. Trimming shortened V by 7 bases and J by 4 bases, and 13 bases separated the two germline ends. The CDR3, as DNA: TGTGCCAGCACCGTAACGGGGGTAGAGACCCAGTACTTC. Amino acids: CASTVTGVETQYF.

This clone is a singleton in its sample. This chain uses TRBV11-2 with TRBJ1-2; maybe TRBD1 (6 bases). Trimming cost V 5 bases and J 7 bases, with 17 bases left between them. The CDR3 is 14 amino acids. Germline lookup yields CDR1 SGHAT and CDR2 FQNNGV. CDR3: CASSPDRTPLGYTF. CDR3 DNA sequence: TGTGCCAGCAGCCCAGACAGGACCCCCCTTGGCTACACCTTC.

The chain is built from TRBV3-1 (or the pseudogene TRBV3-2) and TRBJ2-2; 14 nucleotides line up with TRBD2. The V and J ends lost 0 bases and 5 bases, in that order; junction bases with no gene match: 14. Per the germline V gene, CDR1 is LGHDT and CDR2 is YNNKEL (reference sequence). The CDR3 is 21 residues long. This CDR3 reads CASSQDQGRTSGGPPTGELFF. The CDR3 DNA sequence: TGTGCCAGCAGCCAAGATCAGGGTCGGACTAGCGGGGGGCCTCCGACCGGGGAGCTGTTTTTT.

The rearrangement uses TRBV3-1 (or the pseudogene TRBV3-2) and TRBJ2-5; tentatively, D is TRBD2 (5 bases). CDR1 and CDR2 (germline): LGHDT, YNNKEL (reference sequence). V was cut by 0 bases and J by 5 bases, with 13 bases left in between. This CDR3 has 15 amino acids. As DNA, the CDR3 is TGTGCCAGCAGCCAAGAGCTAGCTGCGGTTGAGACCCAGTACTTC. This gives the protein CASSQELAAVETQYF.

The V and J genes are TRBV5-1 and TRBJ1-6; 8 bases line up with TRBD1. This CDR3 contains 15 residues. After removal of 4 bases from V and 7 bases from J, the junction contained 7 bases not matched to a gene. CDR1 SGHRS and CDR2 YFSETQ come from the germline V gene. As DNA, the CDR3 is TGCGCCAGCAGCGCCGGACAGGGAGGAAATTCACCCCTCCACTTT. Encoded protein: CASSAGQGGNSPLHF.

CDR3 in DNA: TGTGCCAGCAGCTTAGCACAGAACACTGAAGCTTTCTTT. Its protein product is CASSLAQNTEAFF. The J gene is TRBJ1-1, the V gene TRBV11-2; D remains unclear. CDR1 is SGHAT, CDR2 FQNNGV, per germline. This CDR3 is built from 13 residues. The V end was cut by 1 base, the J end by 1 base, with 4 bases between.